The 25 T cell receptor beta chains below were found in one sample sequenced in a study of CD8 T cells in ankylosing spondylitis. Regarding the study as a whole: A TCR beta motif of several highly homologous variants appeared characteristic of ankylosing spondylitis blood.

These receptors have no known antigen. TCRdb re-derived calls from the 5' RACE reads in MiXCR, one entry per CDR3 protein. The profile shows 350,000 to 450,000 distinct CDR3 sequences, about 25% of them singletons. Specimen: blood, either unsorted or a sorted T cell fraction (not recorded which). These receptors were taken from a male donor with ankylosing spondylitis.

This chain joins TRBV4-1 and TRBJ2-5; D is undetermined. V was clipped by 1 base and J by 6 bases, with 9 bases between them. Germline V gene data show CDR1 as MGHRA and CDR2 as YSYEKL. The length of the CDR3 is 13 residues. DNA of the CDR3: TGCGCCAGCAGCCAAGTCGATCTTAAGACCCAGTACTTC. Translated: CASSQVDLKTQYF.

V and J are TRBV7-2 and TRBJ2-5, with 9 bases aligning to TRBD1. Looked up from germline, CDR1 is SGHTA and CDR2 is FQGNSA. The CDR3 contains 12 residues. V dropped 8 bases and J dropped 10; count of bases not matched to a gene: 8. The CDR3 bases are TGTGCCAGCCGAAGACAGGGGGAGGTCCAGTACTTC. Residues: CASRRQGEVQYF.

V gene TRBV12-3 or TRBV12-4 combines with J gene TRBJ2-7, with 7 bases that match TRBD1. The CDR3 has 13 residues. J was trimmed by 2 bases and V by 8 bases; bases with no gene match: 6. The chain's CDR3 is CASGTQGTYEQYV. Here the CDR3 DNA reads TGTGCCAGCGGAACACAGGGGACCTACGAGCAGTACGTC.

The chain couples TRBV10-3 to TRBJ2-1; possible D gene TRBD2, 6 bases. V was clipped by 7 bases and J by 5 bases, with 12 bases between them. This CDR3 has 13 residues. Per germline, CDR1 ENHRY and CDR2 SYGVKD. For the CDR3, the DNA is TGTGCCATCAATCCGGGACTGGACAATGAGCAGTTCTTC. Its protein is CAINPGLDNEQFF.

The chain has TRBV29-1 and TRBJ2-7; 10 bases match TRBD1. Per the germline V gene, CDR1 is SQVTM and CDR2 is ANQGSEA. V shed 8 bases and J 6 bases; nucleotides not matched to a gene: 19. CDR3 length: 16 residues. This chain's CDR3 is CSPEFRDRGLNLEQYV. CDR3 in DNA: TGCAGCCCAGAGTTCCGGGACAGGGGTTTAAATCTCGAGCAGTACGTC.

The sample holds many counts of this clonotype. This rearrangement joins TRBV10-2 to TRBJ1-1; D unclear. Germline V gene lookup returns CDR1 WSHSY and CDR2 SAAADI. V gave up 4 bases and J gave up 0 bases, with 6 bases separating them. The CDR3 totals 13 residues. The CDR3 is CASSGNVNTEAFF. For the CDR3, the DNA is TGCGCCAGCAGTGGGAACGTGAACACTGAAGCTTTCTTT.

The V and J genes are TRBV29-1 and TRBJ1-4, with a possible D match to TRBD1 (5 bases). The germline CDR1 and CDR2 sequences are SQVTM and ANQGSEA. The CDR3 totals 14 residues. The germline V and J ends were trimmed by 3 bases and 7 bases, with 15 bases remaining between them. CDR3 protein: CSVDDQGEGEKLFF. As DNA, the CDR3 is TGCAGCGTTGACGATCAGGGTGAAGGTGAAAAACTGTTTTTT.

In this sample, this clonotype turned up once. V usage is TRBV20-1 and J usage is TRBJ1-5; D is perhaps TRBD1 (5 bases). The germline V and J ends were trimmed by 3 bases and 0 bases, with 9 bases remaining between them. Germline lookup yields CDR1 DFQATT and CDR2 SNEGSKA (reference sequence). The CDR3 runs to 14 residues. The CDR3 is CSARGGASNQPQHF. The CDR3 DNA sequence: TGCAGTGCTAGGGGGGGAGCTAGCAATCAGCCCCAGCATTTT.

This clonotype has more than one count but fewer than ten. V usage is TRBV24-1 and J usage is TRBJ2-1; D may be TRBD2 (5 bases). CDR1 is KGHDR, CDR2 SFDVKD, per germline. With 1 base removed from V and 4 bases from J, the gap between germline ends came to 10 bases. This CDR3 is built from 15 residues. The CDR3: CATSDLTSPYNEQFF. For the CDR3, the DNA is TGTGCCACCAGTGATTTAACTAGTCCATACAATGAGCAGTTCTTC.

The chain couples TRBV5-1 to TRBJ2-3, with TRBD1 identical over 9 bases. Germline CDR1 and CDR2: SGHRS and YFSETQ. The CDR3 is 16 amino acids. V trimming: 0 bases; J trimming: 1 base; junction bases outside the gene matches: 3. DNA for the CDR3: TGCGCCAGCAGCTTGGCCGGGGACAGGGGCACAGATACGCAGTATTTT. Translation gives CASSLAGDRGTDTQYF.

In its sample, this clonotype was seen many times. The chain uses TRBV7-2 and TRBJ1-1, with 8 bases lining up with TRBD1. This CDR3 comprises 15 residues. Trimming removed 4 bases from V and 5 bases from J; junction bases left unmatched: 9. From germline, CDR1 is SGHTA and CDR2 FQGNSA. The chain's CDR3 is CASSYFQGAGTEAFF. The CDR3 DNA follows: TGTGCCAGCAGCTACTTTCAGGGGGCGGGTACTGAAGCTTTCTTT.

A few counts support this clonotype. This chain uses TRBV6-1 with TRBJ1-1; D is unresolved. The germline gives CDR1 MNHNS, CDR2 SASEGT. The CDR3 spans 14 residues. Trimming took 4 bases from V and 2 from J, leaving 11 bases between them. The CDR3 bases are TGTGCCAGCAGTGGGGCCAGTCGAAACACTGAAGCTTTCTTT. It encodes CASSGASRNTEAFF.

The chain uses TRBV4-1 and TRBJ2-1; 9 bases are a match to TRBD2. This CDR3 has 16 amino acids. V lost 3 bases and J lost 3; bases outside the gene matches: 6. Germline CDR1 and CDR2: MGHRA and YSYEKL. In DNA, the CDR3 is TGCGCCAGCAGCCATGGCCCTAGCGGGAACTACAATGAGCAGTTCTTC. Encoded protein: CASSHGPSGNYNEQFF.

The chain employs TRBV4-2 and TRBJ2-1; 7 nucleotides align to TRBD2. The CDR3 runs to 14 residues. V dropped 4 bases and J dropped 8; count of bases not matched to a gene: 8. Germline lookup yields CDR1 LGHNA and CDR2 YNFKEQ. The CDR3 DNA sequence: TGTGCCAGCAGCCCCTCGGGAGGTAATGATGAGCAGTTCTTC. It specifies CASSPSGGNDEQFF.

This clonotype was found many times. The chain combines TRBV5-1 with TRBJ2-7; TRBD1 matches at 8 bases. This CDR3 spans 15 amino acids. J lost 0 bases, V lost 0 bases, and 2 bases had no gene match. The germline V gene encodes CDR1 SGHRS and CDR2 YFSETQ. For the CDR3, the DNA is TGCGCCAGCAGCTTGGTTGGACAGGGCTCCTACGAGCAGTACTTC. This translates into CASSLVGQGSYEQYF.

This clonotype was recorded at least ten times. V is TRBV6-1 and J is TRBJ2-3; no reliable D call. This CDR3 contains 15 residues. The V end lost 5 bases, the J end lost 0 bases, and 12 bases lay between the germline ends. Germline V gene data show CDR1 as MNHNS and CDR2 as SASEGT. CDR3 loop: CASSTHSLSTDTQYF. The CDR3 nucleotides are TGTGCCAGCAGTACCCATTCTCTGAGCACAGATACGCAGTATTTT.

The V and J genes are TRBV3-1 and TRBJ1-5; D uncertain. Trimming removed 4 bases at V and 7 bases at J, with 8 bases between. Per germline, CDR1 LGHDT and CDR2 YNNKEL (reference sequence). CDR3 length: 12 amino acids. The CDR3 sequence: CASSRRGQPQHF. The CDR3 DNA reads as TGTGCCAGCAGCCGTCGGGGACAGCCCCAGCATTTT.

This clonotype was counted between two and nine times. The genes are TRBV29-1 and TRBJ2-5; a possible D gene is TRBD2 (5 bases). CDR3 size: 12 residues. Germline CDR1 reads SQVTM; CDR2 reads ANQGSEA. CDR3 sequence (DNA): TGCAGTTCCGGAGGCCTCGGACAGACCCAGTACTTC. It translates to CSSGGLGQTQYF.

In its sample, this clonotype was seen a few times. The chain couples TRBV5-6 to TRBJ2-4; D is tentatively TRBD1 or TRBD2 (7 bases each). Trimming left V 4 bases short and J 0 bases short, with 23 bases between. CDR1 and CDR2 (germline): SGHDT, YYEEEE. The CDR3 is 19 amino acids. The CDR3 loop is CASSRRSGTVVLAKNIQYF. The CDR3 DNA reads as TGTGCCAGCAGCCGACGAAGCGGGACAGTTGTCTTAGCCAAAAACATTCAGTACTTC.

The chain recombines TRBV13 with TRBJ2-7, with D possibly TRBD2 on 6 matching bases. The V gene lost 5 bases and the J gene lost 3 bases, with 8 bases spanning the gap. This CDR3 has 12 amino acids. The V gene's germline CDR1 is PRHDT and CDR2 FYEKMQ (reference sequence). CDR3 in DNA: TGTGCCAGCAGCCAGGGACTCTACGAGCAGTACGTC. Protein sequence: CASSQGLYEQYV.

DNA for the CDR3: TGCGCCAGCAGCCTTGGGGGGACGGATAGCAATCAGCCCCAGCATTTT. Amino acids: CASSLGGTDSNQPQHF. V and J are TRBV5-1 and TRBJ1-5, with D maybe TRBD1 (5 bases). The germline gives CDR1 SGHRS, CDR2 YFSETQ. The V end was cut by 4 bases, the J end by 0 bases, with 14 bases between. This CDR3 is built from 16 residues.

This clonotype was observed a few times. The chain employs TRBV12-3 or TRBV12-4 and TRBJ1-1; a possible D gene is TRBD1 (5 bases). The ends were cut back, 5 bases at V and 2 bases at J, with 18 bases in the middle. This CDR3 is built from 16 residues. The CDR3 DNA follows: TGTGCCAGCAGTCCCATCCCGGGGCAGCATAACACTGAAGCTTTCTTT. Encoded protein: CASSPIPGQHNTEAFF.

The chain employs TRBV20-1 and TRBJ2-2, with TRBD2 matching 13 bases. Losses at the gene ends were 6 bases for V and 6 bases for J; bases not matched to a gene: 4. Germline V gene lookup returns CDR1 DFQATT and CDR2 SNEGSKA (reference sequence). This CDR3 spans 14 amino acids. Here the CDR3 reads CSAWTSGSAGELFF. The DNA of the CDR3 is TGCAGTGCCTGGACTAGCGGGAGCGCCGGGGAGCTGTTTTTT.

This chain uses TRBV6-5 with TRBJ2-1, with TRBD2 as a possible D gene (5 bases). The CDR3 length is 17 residues. Trimming shortened V by 7 bases and J by 1 base, and 20 bases separated the two germline ends. Germline CDR1 and CDR2: MNHEY and SVGAGI. DNA for the CDR3: TGTGCCAGCATTCCTCCCCCTGATACGGGGTCCTACAATGAGCAGTTCTTC. Residues: CASIPPPDTGSYNEQFF.

This clonotype was detected only a few times. J is TRBJ2-3 and V is TRBV27, with a possible D match to TRBD2 (5 bases). Germline values: CDR1 MNHEY, CDR2 SMNVEV (reference sequence). The CDR3 covers 16 residues. Deletions cut 4 bases from V and 0 bases from J, with 14 bases between. The chain's CDR3 is CASSYQSGRSTDTQYF. The CDR3 DNA is TGTGCCAGCAGTTATCAAAGCGGAAGGAGCACAGATACGCAGTATTTT.